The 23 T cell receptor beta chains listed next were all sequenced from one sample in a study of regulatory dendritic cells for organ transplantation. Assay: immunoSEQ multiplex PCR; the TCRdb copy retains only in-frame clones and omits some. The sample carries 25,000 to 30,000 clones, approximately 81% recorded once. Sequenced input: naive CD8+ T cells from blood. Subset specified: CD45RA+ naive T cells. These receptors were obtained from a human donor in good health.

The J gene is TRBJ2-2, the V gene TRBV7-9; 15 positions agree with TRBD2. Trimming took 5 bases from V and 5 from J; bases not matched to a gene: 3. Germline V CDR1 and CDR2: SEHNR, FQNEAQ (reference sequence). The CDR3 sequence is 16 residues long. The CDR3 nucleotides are TGTGCCAGCAGCCCCGGACTAGCGGGGGGGACCGGGGAGCTGTTTTTT. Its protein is CASSPGLAGGTGELFF. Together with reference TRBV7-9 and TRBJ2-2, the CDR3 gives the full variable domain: DTGVSQNPRHKITKRGQNVTFRCDPISEHNRLYWYRQTLGQGPEFLTYFQNEAQLEKSRLLSDRFSAERPKGSFSTLEIQRTEQGDSAMYLCASSPGLAGGTGELFFGEGSRLTVL.

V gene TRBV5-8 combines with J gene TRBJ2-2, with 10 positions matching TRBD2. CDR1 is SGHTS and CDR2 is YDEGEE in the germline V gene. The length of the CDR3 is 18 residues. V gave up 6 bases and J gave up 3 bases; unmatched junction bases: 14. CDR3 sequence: CASTLEGTSGADTGELFF. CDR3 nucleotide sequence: TGTGCCAGCACCCTGGAGGGAACTAGCGGGGCTGACACCGGGGAGCTGTTTTTT.

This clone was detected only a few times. The CDR3 reads CASSLTDINQPQHF. The CDR3 DNA reads TGTGCCAGCAGCTTGACAGACATCAATCAGCCCCAGCATTTT. J is TRBJ1-5 and V is TRBV7-9, with D maybe TRBD1 (5 bases). Germline CDR1 reads SEHNR; CDR2 reads FQNEAQ (reference sequence). The CDR3 spans 14 residues. V gave up 3 bases and J gave up 3 bases, with 9 bases separating them.

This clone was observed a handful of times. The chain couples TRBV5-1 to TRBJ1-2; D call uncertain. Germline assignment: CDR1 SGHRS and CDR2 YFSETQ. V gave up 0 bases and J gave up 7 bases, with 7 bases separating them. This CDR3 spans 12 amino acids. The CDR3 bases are TGCGCCAGCAGCTTGGGGACTCTTGGCTACACCTTC. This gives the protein CASSLGTLGYTF.

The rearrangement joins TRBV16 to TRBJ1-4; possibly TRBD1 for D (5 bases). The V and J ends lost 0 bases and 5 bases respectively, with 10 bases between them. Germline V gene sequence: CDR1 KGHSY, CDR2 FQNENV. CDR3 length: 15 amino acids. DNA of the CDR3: TGTGCCAGCAGCCAATCCCGGACACCGAATGAAAAACTGTTTTTT. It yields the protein CASSQSRTPNEKLFF. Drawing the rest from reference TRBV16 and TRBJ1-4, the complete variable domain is GEEVAQTPKHLVRGEGQKAKLYCAPIKGHSYVFWYQQVLKNEFKFLISFQNENVFDETGMPKERFSAKCLPNSPCSLEIQATKLEDSAVYFCASSQSRTPNEKLFFGSGTQLSVL.

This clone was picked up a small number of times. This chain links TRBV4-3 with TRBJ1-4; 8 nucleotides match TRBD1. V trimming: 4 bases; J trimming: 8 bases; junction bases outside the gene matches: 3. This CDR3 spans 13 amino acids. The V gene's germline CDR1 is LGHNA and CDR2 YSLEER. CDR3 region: CASSPGQGEKLFF. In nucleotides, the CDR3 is TGCGCCAGCAGCCCCGGACAGGGAGAAAAACTGTTTTTT.

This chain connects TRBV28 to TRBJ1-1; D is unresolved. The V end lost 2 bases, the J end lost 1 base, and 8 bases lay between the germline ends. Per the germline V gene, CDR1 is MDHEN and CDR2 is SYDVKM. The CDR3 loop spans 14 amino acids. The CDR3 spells CASSLSRGNTEAFF. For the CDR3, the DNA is TGTGCCAGCAGTTTAAGTCGGGGGAACACTGAAGCTTTCTTT.

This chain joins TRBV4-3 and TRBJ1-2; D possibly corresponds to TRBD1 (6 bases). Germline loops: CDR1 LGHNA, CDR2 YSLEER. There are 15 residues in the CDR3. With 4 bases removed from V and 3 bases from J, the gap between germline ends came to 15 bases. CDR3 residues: CASSRKTGFDYGYTF. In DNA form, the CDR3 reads TGCGCCAGCAGCCGAAAAACAGGGTTCGACTATGGCTACACCTTC.

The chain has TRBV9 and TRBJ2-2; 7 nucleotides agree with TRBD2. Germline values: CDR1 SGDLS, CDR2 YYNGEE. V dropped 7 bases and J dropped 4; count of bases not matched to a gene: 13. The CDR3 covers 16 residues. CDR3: CASSPSGGSSTGELFF. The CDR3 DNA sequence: TGTGCCAGCTCCCCCTCCGGGGGGTCGAGCACCGGGGAGCTGTTTTTT. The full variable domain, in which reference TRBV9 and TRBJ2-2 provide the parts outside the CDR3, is DSGVTQTPKHLITATGQRVTLRCSPRSGDLSVYWYQQSLDQGLQFLIQYYNGEERAKGNILERFSAQQFPDLHSELNLSSLELGDSALYFCASSPSGGSSTGELFFGEGSRLTVL.

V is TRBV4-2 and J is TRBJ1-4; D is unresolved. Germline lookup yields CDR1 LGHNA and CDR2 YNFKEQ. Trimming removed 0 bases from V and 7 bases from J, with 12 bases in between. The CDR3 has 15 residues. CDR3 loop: CASSQEEGSGEKLFF. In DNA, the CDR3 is TGTGCCAGCAGCCAAGAAGAAGGGAGTGGTGAAAAACTGTTTTTT.

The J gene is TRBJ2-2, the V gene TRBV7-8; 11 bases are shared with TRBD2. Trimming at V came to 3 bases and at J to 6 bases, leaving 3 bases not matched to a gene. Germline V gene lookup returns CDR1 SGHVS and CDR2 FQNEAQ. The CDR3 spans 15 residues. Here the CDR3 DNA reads TGTGCCAGCAGCTTGACTAGCGGGGTCCCCGGGGAGCTGTTTTTT. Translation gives CASSLTSGVPGELFF.

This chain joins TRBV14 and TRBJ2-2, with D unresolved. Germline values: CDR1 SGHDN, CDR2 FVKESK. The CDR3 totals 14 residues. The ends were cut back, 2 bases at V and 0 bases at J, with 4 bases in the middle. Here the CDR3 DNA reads TGTGCCAGCAGCCAACTAGCGAACACCGGGGAGCTGTTTTTT. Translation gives CASSQLANTGELFF.

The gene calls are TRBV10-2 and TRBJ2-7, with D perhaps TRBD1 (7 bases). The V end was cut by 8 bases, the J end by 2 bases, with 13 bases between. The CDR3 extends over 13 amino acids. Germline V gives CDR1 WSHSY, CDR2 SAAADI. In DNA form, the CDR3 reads TGCGCCAGCCGCAGGGGGGCCGCCTACGAGCAGTACTTC. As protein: CASRRGAAYEQYF.

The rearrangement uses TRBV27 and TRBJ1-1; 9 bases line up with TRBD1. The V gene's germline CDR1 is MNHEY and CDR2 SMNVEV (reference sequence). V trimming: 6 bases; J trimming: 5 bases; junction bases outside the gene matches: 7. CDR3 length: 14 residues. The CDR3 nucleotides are TGTGCCAGCAGCATACAGGGGGCGGGAACTGAAGCTTTCTTT. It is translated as CASSIQGAGTEAFF.

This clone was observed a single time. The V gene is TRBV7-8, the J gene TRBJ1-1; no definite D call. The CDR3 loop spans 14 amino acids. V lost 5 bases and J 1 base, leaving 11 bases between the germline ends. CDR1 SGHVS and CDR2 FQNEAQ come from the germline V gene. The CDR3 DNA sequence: TGTGCCAGCAGCCTGCGGGCGGCGAACACTGAAGCTTTCTTT. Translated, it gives CASSLRAANTEAFF.

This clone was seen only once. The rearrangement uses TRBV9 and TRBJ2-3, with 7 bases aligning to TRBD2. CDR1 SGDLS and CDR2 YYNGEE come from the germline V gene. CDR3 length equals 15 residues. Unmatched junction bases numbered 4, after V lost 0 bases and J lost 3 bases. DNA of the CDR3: TGTGCCAGCAGCGTAGGAAATAGCGGGACAGATACGCAGTATTTT. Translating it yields CASSVGNSGTDTQYF.

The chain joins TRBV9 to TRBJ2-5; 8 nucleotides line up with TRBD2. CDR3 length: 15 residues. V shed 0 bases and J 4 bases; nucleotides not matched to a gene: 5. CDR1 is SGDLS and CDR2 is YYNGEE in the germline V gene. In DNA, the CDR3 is TGTGCCAGCAGCGTAGCTTCGGGGGGGGGAGAGACCCAGTACTTC. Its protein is CASSVASGGGETQYF.

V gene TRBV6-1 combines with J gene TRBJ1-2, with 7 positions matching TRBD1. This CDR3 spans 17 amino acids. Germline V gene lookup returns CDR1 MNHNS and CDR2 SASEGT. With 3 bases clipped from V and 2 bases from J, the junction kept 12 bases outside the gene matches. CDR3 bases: TGTGCCAGCAGTGATTTGCCCACTTTGACAGGGAACTATGGCTACACCTTC. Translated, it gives CASSDLPTLTGNYGYTF.

CDR3 in amino acids: CASSLVLAGTTSTDTQYF. The CDR3 DNA reads TGTGCCAGCAGCTTAGTGCTAGCGGGGACCACTAGCACAGATACGCAGTATTTT. This rearrangement joins TRBV7-2 to TRBJ2-3, with TRBD2 identical over 9 bases. V gave up 1 base and J gave up 0 bases; unmatched junction bases: 8. The CDR3 covers 18 residues. CDR1 and CDR2 from the germline V gene are SGHTA and FQGNSA.

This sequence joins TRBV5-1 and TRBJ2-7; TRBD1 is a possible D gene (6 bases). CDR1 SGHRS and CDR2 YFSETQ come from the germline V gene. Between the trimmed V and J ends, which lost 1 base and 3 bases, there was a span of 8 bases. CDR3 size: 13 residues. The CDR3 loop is CASSLTGIYEQYF. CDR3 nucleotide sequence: TGCGCCAGCAGCTTGACAGGGATCTACGAGCAGTACTTC.

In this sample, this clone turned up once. In nucleotides, the CDR3 is TGTGCCAGCAGTGAATCCCACGGGAAGTGGGGCAATCAGCCCCAGCATTTT. Protein sequence: CASSESHGKWGNQPQHF. The chain is built from TRBV6-1 and TRBJ1-5; D unclear. Germline-derived CDR1 and CDR2 are MNHNS and SASEGT. The CDR3 runs 17 residues. V was trimmed by 2 bases and J by 2 bases, leaving 16 bases between them.

CDR3 DNA sequence: TGTGCCAGCAGCGCCGGGGACAAGAGCTCCTATAATTCACCCCTCCACTTT. This encodes CASSAGDKSSYNSPLHF. This chain connects TRBV9 to TRBJ1-6; D may be TRBD1 (6 bases). Germline V gene data show CDR1 as SGDLS and CDR2 as YYNGEE. Trimming removed 3 bases at V and 0 bases at J, with 13 bases between. The CDR3 extends over 17 amino acids.

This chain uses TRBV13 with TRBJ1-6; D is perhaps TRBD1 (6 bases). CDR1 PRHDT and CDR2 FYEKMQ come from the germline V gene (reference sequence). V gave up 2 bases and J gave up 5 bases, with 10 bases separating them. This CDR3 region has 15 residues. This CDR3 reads CASSLNRANNSPLHF. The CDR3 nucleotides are TGTGCCAGCAGCTTAAACAGGGCCAATAATTCACCCCTCCACTTT.